This T cell receptor beta chain was observed in a study of blood T cells in healthy people across ages. The second PCR ran about 7 to 12 cycles with a sample-barcoded 5' primer and J-beta primers. TCRdb ran MiXCR on the 5' RACE reads and lists one entry per CDR3 protein. Of approximately 800,000 distinct CDR3 sequences in the sample, 46% are singletons; the top ten hold around 18%. With regard to this clonotype: The antigen remains unidentified.

V lost 6 bases to trimming and J lost 6 bases; unmatched junction nucleotides: 16. The CDR3 spans 16 residues. From germline, CDR1 is MNHEY and CDR2 SVGEGT. Each donor's blood draw was 7.5 to 10 milliliters of peripheral blood. General observations from the study: A roughly linear fall in TCR beta diversity per million T cells was seen with increasing age. Higher diversity and more naive CD4+ cells were features of long-lived donors, compared to aged donors. Estimates of total diversity, which came from one million sequenced T cells, were considered to be underestimates.

The genes are TRBV6-2 or TRBV6-3 and TRBJ1-1; 7 bases align to TRBD1. Specimen: blood. The sequence was obtained from a man older than 75 in good health. For the CDR3, the DNA is TGTGCCAGCAGACCCACAGGGGTGGGGCGGAGGTCTGAAGCTTTCTTT. Its protein is CASRPTGVGRRSEAFF.